This TCR beta chain derives from a study of blood T cells in healthy people across ages. Study outcomes and limitations: Diversity was estimated from one million T cells, and these estimates were considered underestimates.

In its sample, this clonotype was seen many times. What it binds is unknown. This CDR3 region has 16 residues. V gave up 3 bases and J gave up 8 bases, with 21 bases separating them. The germline V gene encodes CDR1 MGHDK and CDR2 SYGVNS. Peripheral blood from each donor was collected in a volume of approximately 9.5 milliliters. The authors ran a second PCR of 7 to 11 cycles using a sample-barcoded 5' primer and a J-beta primer mix. Using its own MiXCR run on the 5' RACE reads, TCRdb lists one record per CDR3 protein. The table includes about 680,000 distinct CDR3 sequences, 45% to 50% detected once. The sample comprised blood. This chain uses TRBV25-1 with TRBJ2-3; D may be TRBD2 (5 bases). This TCR came from a woman aged 60 to 75 in good health. The CDR3 loop reads CASSESGTGIWGTQYF. The CDR3 nucleotides read TGTGCCAGCAGTGAGTCCGGAACGGGGATTTGGGGTACGCAGTATTTT.